This TCR beta chain was retrieved from a study of post-analysis software for immune sequencing data. Unique molecular identifiers were carried by the TCR beta cDNA libraries. TCRdb ran MiXCR on the PCR reads and lists one entry per CDR3 protein. Of roughly 600,000 distinct CDR3 sequences listed, 44% were seen once; the top ten hold 1.5% to 2%. V was pared by 6 bases and J by 7 bases, with 18 bases between. CDR3 size: 14 residues. With regard to this clonotype: The antigen is unknown.

Overall study results and limits: The study found significantly lower normalized Chao1 diversity in multiple sclerosis patients than in controls. Roughly five TRBV segments were more frequent in patients than controls; TRBV5-6, TRBV5-1 and TRBV20-1 belonged to this group.

The receptor was isolated from a girl between 10 and 17 years old with multiple sclerosis. Sequenced input: blood. The V and J genes are TRBV6-7 and TRBJ1-1; D possibly corresponds to TRBD1 (6 bases). TRBV6-7 is treated as an ORF (open reading frame) with a function not yet certain. The CDR3 is CASSFRQERVEAFF. The CDR3, as DNA: TGTGCCAGCAGCTTCCGACAGGAAAGGGTTGAAGCTTTCTTT.